A single sample gave rise to the 21 T cell receptor beta chains below, sequenced in a study of cytomegalovirus exposure and HLA in healthy donors. The PCR used 60 Vbeta and 13 Jbeta primers. Clones were sequenced by immunoSEQ multiplex PCR, and TCRdb holds only the in-frame ones, with some missing. The data hold roughly 180,000 clones, with around 80% observed a single time. Sample: PBMCs. The source of these receptors is a woman aged 30 to 39 in good health and CMV-seronegative.

This rearrangement joins TRBV7-9 to TRBJ2-7; D possibly corresponds to TRBD2 (6 bases). CDR3 length equals 15 residues. Germline V lookup: CDR1 SEHNR, CDR2 FQNEAQ (reference sequence). V dropped 4 bases and J dropped 0 bases, with 13 bases sitting between them. The CDR3 nucleotides are TGTGCCAGCAGCTACGGGACTGAAGACTCCTACGAGCAGTACTTC. Translated: CASSYGTEDSYEQYF.

There are a few counts of this clone. CDR3 coding DNA: TGCAGCGTTGGAGGATTCAACTATGGCTACACCTTC. Protein product: CSVGGFNYGYTF. The chain recombines TRBV29-1 with TRBJ1-2; D is uncertain. Germline V CDR1 and CDR2: SQVTM, ANQGSEA. The V end was cut by 4 bases, the J end by 2 bases, with 8 bases between. This CDR3 comprises 12 residues.

CDR3 in amino acids: CASSGPPGTLVVYGYTF. In DNA, the CDR3 is TGTGCCAGCAGTGGCCCCCCCGGGACACTCGTCGTCTATGGCTACACCTTC. The chain employs TRBV6-1 and TRBJ1-2; perhaps TRBD1 as D (6 bases). V dropped 4 bases and J dropped 4 bases, with 22 bases sitting between them. The CDR3 is 17 amino acids. Looked up from germline, CDR1 is MNHNS and CDR2 is SASEGT.

This clone was recorded only once. The chain links TRBV5-1 to TRBJ2-7; D perhaps matches TRBD1 (5 bases). V was clipped by 4 bases and J by 3 bases, with 11 bases between them. The germline V gene encodes CDR1 SGHRS and CDR2 YFSETQ. The CDR3 consists of 13 residues. The CDR3 protein is CASSPTVGYEQYF. CDR3 in DNA: TGCGCCAGCAGCCCGACAGTTGGCTACGAGCAGTACTTC. Full variable domain (outside the CDR3, taken from reference TRBV5-1 and TRBJ2-7): KAGVTQTPRYLIKTRGQQVTLSCSPISGHRSVSWYQQTPGQGLQFLFEYFSETQRNKGNFPGRFSGRQFSNSRSEMNVSTLELGDSALYLCASSPTVGYEQYFGPGTRLTVT.

The V gene is TRBV12-5, the J gene TRBJ1-2; TRBD1 might be the D (6 bases). Deletions cut 7 bases from V and 3 bases from J, with 12 bases between. The germline CDR1 and CDR2 sequences are LGHNT and FRNRAP. The CDR3 contains 13 residues. CDR3 protein: CASATGLYYGYTF. CDR3 sequence (DNA): TGTGCTAGTGCGACAGGTCTCTACTATGGCTACACCTTC.

The rearrangement joins TRBV7-3 to TRBJ1-1, with no clear D. The germline V gene has CDR1 SGHTA and CDR2 FQGTGA. Trimming took off 0 bases at V and 1 base at J, with 9 bases between the two ends. The CDR3 extends over 15 amino acids. The CDR3 nucleotides are TGTGCCAGCAGCTTAACTCCTCAGGAGAACACTGAAGCTTTCTTT. The encoded protein is CASSLTPQENTEAFF.

This chain links TRBV11-2 with TRBJ2-5; weak D call: TRBD2 (5 bases). V lost 5 bases and J 2 bases, leaving 12 bases between the germline ends. The germline CDR1 and CDR2 sequences are SGHAT and FQNNGV. The CDR3 contains 14 residues. The CDR3 reads CASSGRLFQETQYF. The CDR3 DNA follows: TGTGCCAGCAGCGGACGACTATTTCAAGAGACCCAGTACTTC.

This chain uses TRBV15 with TRBJ1-2, with D hard to call. Germline assignment: CDR1 LNHNV and CDR2 YYDKDF (reference sequence). This CDR3 spans 15 amino acids. V shed 0 bases and J shed 8 bases, with 16 bases lying between them. In DNA form, the CDR3 reads TGTGCCACCAGCAGAGATCTAGCCGGCACTGGCGGCTACACCTTC. Protein product: CATSRDLAGTGGYTF.

The rearrangement links TRBV11-2 to TRBJ1-1; 7 bases are a match to TRBD1. The CDR3 has 14 amino acids. J lost 6 bases, V lost 5 bases, and 9 bases had no gene match. CDR1 and CDR2 (germline): SGHAT, FQNNGV. In DNA form, the CDR3 reads TGTGCCAGCAGCCACCAGGGGGTTCTCGCTGAAGCTTTCTTT. Protein sequence: CASSHQGVLAEAFF.

This sequence joins TRBV18 and TRBJ2-7; D is possibly TRBD2 (5 bases). Germline V lookup: CDR1 KGHSH, CDR2 LQKENI. The length of the CDR3 is 14 residues. V gave up 1 base and J gave up 5 bases, with 12 bases separating them. The DNA of the CDR3 is TGTGCCAGCTCACCACTTACGGGGTTGGACGAGCAGTACTTC. The encoded protein is CASSPLTGLDEQYF.

The chain combines TRBV11-2 with TRBJ2-5; 7 nucleotides match TRBD2. Germline lookup yields CDR1 SGHAT and CDR2 FQNNGV. V dropped 2 bases and J dropped 5; count of bases not matched to a gene: 8. The CDR3 totals 15 residues. CDR3 DNA sequence: TGTGCCAGCAGCTTACCGAGACTAGCTGGTGAGACCCAGTACTTC. This codes for CASSLPRLAGETQYF. Complete variable domain (other parts from reference TRBV11-2 and TRBJ2-5): EAGVAQSPRYKIIEKRQSVAFWCNPISGHATLYWYQQILGQGPKLLIQFQNNGVVDDSQLPKDRFSAERLKGVDSTLKIQPAKLEDSAVYLCASSLPRLAGETQYFGPGTRLLVL.

The gene calls are TRBV15 and TRBJ2-1, with D perhaps TRBD2 (5 bases). CDR1 and CDR2 (germline): LNHNV, YYDKDF (reference sequence). V was cut by 0 bases and J by 5 bases, with 14 bases left in between. This CDR3 has 16 residues. The CDR3 DNA is TGTGCCACCAGCAGAGAGGCGTCGCGGGTTAACAATGAGCAGTTCTTC. Protein sequence: CATSREASRVNNEQFF.

V is TRBV5-4 and J is TRBJ1-6, with TRBD1 matching 7 bases. The V gene end was trimmed by 4 bases and the J gene end by 10 bases; junction bases not matched to a gene: 11. Germline V CDR1 and CDR2: SGHNT, YYREEE (reference sequence). This CDR3 contains 15 residues. CDR3 nucleotide sequence: TGTGCCAGCAGCCCTACAGGGGAAGGCCGCTCACCCCTCCACTTT. Residues: CASSPTGEGRSPLHF.

This clone has only a few counts. This chain connects TRBV2 to TRBJ2-2; D is unclear. Germline CDR1 and CDR2: SNHLY and FYNNEI. V lost 1 base and J lost 4, with 4 bases in between. The length of the CDR3 is 13 residues. The DNA of the CDR3 is TGTGCCAGCAGTGAAGAGAGCACCGGGGAGCTGTTTTTT. Amino acids: CASSEESTGELFF.

The count of this clone is one. The rearrangement links TRBV5-4 to TRBJ2-5, with 11 nucleotides matching TRBD2. Losses at the gene ends were 4 bases for V and 3 bases for J; bases not matched to a gene: 2. CDR3 size: 14 residues. Germline CDR1 is SGHNT and CDR2 is YYREEE (reference sequence). The CDR3 coding sequence is TGTGCCAGCAGCCTGACTAGCGGGAAAGAGACCCAGTACTTC. It specifies CASSLTSGKETQYF. Variable domain in full (rest from reference TRBV5-4 and TRBJ2-5): ETGVTQSPTHLIKTRGQQVTLRCSSQSGHNTVSWYQQALGQGPQFIFQYYREEENGRGNFPPRFSGLQFPNYSSELNVNALELDDSALYLCASSLTSGKETQYFGPGTRLLVL.

The chain has TRBV18 and TRBJ2-3; D may be TRBD2 (5 bases). The germline CDR1 and CDR2 sequences are KGHSH and LQKENI. V gave up 3 bases and J gave up 3 bases, with 10 bases separating them. The CDR3 spans 14 residues. CDR3 loop: CASSPGERTDTQYF. CDR3 in DNA: TGTGCCAGCTCACCCGGGGAAAGGACAGATACGCAGTATTTT. The variable domain in full, with the rest retrieved from reference TRBV18 and TRBJ2-3, is NAGVMQNPRHLVRRRGQEARLRCSPMKGHSHVYWYRQLPEEGLKFMVYLQKENIIDESGMPKERFSAEFPKEGPSILRIQQVVRGDSAAYFCASSPGERTDTQYFGPGTRLTVL.

V usage is TRBV6-1 and J usage is TRBJ2-7, with TRBD2 as a possible D gene (6 bases). CDR3 length equals 15 residues. Deletions cut 2 bases from V and 1 base from J, with 12 bases between. Germline loops: CDR1 MNHNS, CDR2 SASEGT. In DNA, the CDR3 is TGTGCCAGCAGTGAAATGGCGGGGACGTCCTACGAGCAGTACTTC. It translates to CASSEMAGTSYEQYF.

This clone appeared a single time. The J gene is TRBJ1-3, the V gene TRBV30, with D perhaps matching TRBD1 (6 bases). The CDR3 consists of 16 residues. Between the trimmed V and J ends, which lost 2 bases and 0 bases, there was a span of 14 bases. The germline V gene encodes CDR1 GTSNPN and CDR2 SVGIG (reference sequence). CDR3 protein: CAWSRTVQSSGNTIYF. CDR3 DNA: TGTGCCTGGAGTAGGACAGTTCAAAGCTCTGGAAACACCATATATTTT. Using reference TRBV30 and TRBJ1-3 for the parts outside the CDR3, the full variable domain is SQTIHQWPATLVQPVGSPLSLECTVEGTSNPNLYWYRQAAGRGLQLLFYSVGIGQISSEVPQNLSASRPQDRQFILSSKKLLLSDSGFYLCAWSRTVQSSGNTIYFGEGSWLTVV.

The chain is built from TRBV5-1 and TRBJ2-1; a weak D match, TRBD2 (5 bases). Germline V gene lookup returns CDR1 SGHRS and CDR2 YFSETQ. V shed 4 bases and J shed 4 bases, with 15 bases lying between them. There are 15 residues in the CDR3. CDR3 region: CASSPSRAGYNEQFF. CDR3 in DNA: TGCGCCAGCAGCCCCTCGAGGGCGGGTTACAATGAGCAGTTCTTC.

This chain joins TRBV5-8 and TRBJ2-4; 8 bases align to TRBD1. With 2 bases clipped from V and 7 bases from J, the junction kept 5 bases outside the gene matches. The CDR3 contains 14 residues. CDR1 is SGHTS, CDR2 YDEGEE, per germline. As DNA, the CDR3 is TGTGCCAGCAGCTTCGGACAGGGACGTAACATTCAGTACTTC. This gives the protein CASSFGQGRNIQYF. Based on the CDR3 plus reference TRBV5-8 and TRBJ2-4, the full variable domain is EAGVTQSPTHLIKTRGQQATLRCSPISGHTSVYWYQQALGLGLQFLLWYDEGEERNRGNFPPRFSGRQFPNYSSELNVNALELEDSALYLCASSFGQGRNIQYFGAGTRLSVL.

The rearrangement uses TRBV5-8 and TRBJ1-2; tentatively, D is TRBD1 (6 bases). Germline CDR1 reads SGHTS; CDR2 reads YDEGEE. This CDR3 region has 14 residues. The V end lost 4 bases, the J end lost 1 base, and 11 bases lay between the germline ends. This CDR3 is CASSEWTVNYGYTF. The CDR3 DNA reads TGTGCCAGCAGCGAATGGACAGTTAACTATGGCTACACCTTC.